This is a list of T cell receptor beta chains from one sample in a study of tumor and adjacent non-tumor tissue in lung cancer. Each CDR3 protein is one row after TCRdb ran MiXCR on the multiplex PCR reads. The table has 89,000 or so distinct CDR3 sequences, about 66% seen once; the top ten hold over 12%. The sample consisted of lung tumor tissue. These receptors all come from a man between 65 and 85 years old with non-small cell lung cancer. Each CDR3 is given with its conserved first and last residue. The D gene is left open where the match is weak. Clone size is given for some rows only: seen once, a few or many times, or a class if the clone is expanded.

V	size	J	D	CDR3	DNA
TRBV12-3/TRBV12-4	few	TRBJ2-7	-	CASSLAGEVSYVQYF	TGTGCCAGCAGTTTAGCGGGCGAAGTCTCATACGTGCAGTACTTC
TRBV20-1	-	TRBJ2-7	TRBD1	CSVRDRGVVGTGSYEQYF	TGCAGTGTTAGAGATCGGGGGGTCGTAGGGACAGGGTCCTACGAGCAGTACTTC
TRBV6-6	many	TRBJ2-1	TRBD2	CASSRTSGNHEQFF	TGTGCCAGCAGTAGGACTAGCGGGAACCATGAGCAGTTCTTC
TRBV12-3/TRBV12-4	many	TRBJ1-1	TRBD1	CASSSDRGPVNTEAFF	TGTGCCAGCAGTTCGGACAGGGGGCCCGTGAACACTGAAGCTTTCTTT
TRBV6-6	many	TRBJ2-1	TRBD2	CASSYSPPSGIYNEQFF	TGTGCCAGCAGTTACTCCCCCCCTAGCGGGATCTACAATGAGCAGTTCTTC
TRBV5-6	many	TRBJ1-4	TRBD1	CASSLPGQLNEKLFF	TGTGCCAGCAGCCTACCGGGACAGTTAAATGAAAAACTGTTTTTT
TRBV6-2/TRBV6-3	-	TRBJ2-5	-	CTSSTDSKTQYF	TGTACCAGCAGCACGGACAGTAAGACCCAATACTTC
TRBV12-3/TRBV12-4	few	TRBJ2-2	-	CANSFGRQMKTGEMFF	TGTGCCAACAGTTTCGGCCGCCAAATGAAGACCGGGGAGATGTTTTTT
TRBV28	many	TRBJ1-1	-	CASSLFTRNTEAFF	TGTGCCAGCAGTTTATTTACCCGGAACACTGAAGCTTTCTTT
TRBV11-1	once	TRBJ1-5	TRBD1	CACSLGTGTDQPQHF	TGTGCCTGCAGCTTAGGGACAGGGACCGATCAGCCCCAGCATTTT
TRBV12-3/TRBV12-4	many	TRBJ1-2	-	CASSGGYGYTF	TGTGCCAGCAGTGGGGGCTATGGCTACACCTTC
TRBV29-1	-	TRBJ2-2	-	CSVEVGNTGELFF	TGCAGCGTTGAAGTTGGAAACACTGGGGAGCTGTTTTTT
TRBV29-1	-	TRBJ2-5	-	CSGGTPRRTQYF	TGCAGTGGCGGGACTCCTAGGCGGACCCAGTACTTC
TRBV6-5	-	TRBJ2-3	-	CATSYSMTVADTQYF	TGTGCCACCAGTTACTCAATGACAGTGGCAGATACGCAGTATTTT
TRBV5-1	-	TRBJ2-1	-	CASSLAAGTRLNEQFF	TGCGCCAGCAGCTTGGCCGCCGGGACAAGGCTAAATGAGCAGTTCTTC
TRBV4-1	once	TRBJ1-2	-	CASSQERRGLSIGGYTF	TGCGCCAGCAGCCAAGAACGCCGGGGTCTATCCATAGGTGGCTACACCTTC
TRBV11-2	-	TRBJ2-2	-	CASSWSPLTNTGELYF	TGTGCCAGCAGCTGGAGCCCACTGACGAACACCGGGGAGCTGTATTTC
TRBV7-3	-	TRBJ2-7	-	CASSLTGGGDEQYF	TGTGCCAGCAGCTTAACAGGTGGGGGTGACGAGCAGTACTTC
TRBV5-4	-	TRBJ2-3	-	CASRPDGTRVVDTQYF	TGTGCCAGCAGGCCTGATGGGACAAGGGTTGTAGATACGCAGTATTTT
TRBV12-3/TRBV12-4	many	TRBJ2-5	-	CASSLYGSETQYF	TGTGCCAGCAGTTTGTACGGGAGCGAGACCCAGTACTTC
TRBV6-1	-	TRBJ2-2	-	CVSGVTPRGELFF	TGTGTCAGTGGGGTTACCCCTAGGGGGGAACTGTTTTTT
TRBV2	-	TRBJ2-1	TRBD2	CASSEAGLAGVNEQFF	TGTGCCAGCAGTGAAGCCGGCCTAGCGGGAGTGAATGAGCAGTTCTTC
TRBV11-1	-	TRBJ1-1	-	CASSRARGSLAEAFF	TGTGCCAGCAGCCGTGCAAGGGGATCACTCGCTGAAGCTTTCTTT
TRBV12-3/TRBV12-4	-	TRBJ2-2	-	CASSDLLGGADSGELFF	TGTGCCAGCAGTGACCTCCTGGGAGGCGCAGATTCCGGGGAGCTGTTTTTT
TRBV7-9	-	TRBJ2-3	-	CAISFRTPSTDTQYF	TGTGCCATCAGCTTTCGCACCCCAAGCACAGATACGCAGTATTTT
TRBV30	-	TRBJ1-6	-	CAFDRTGYNSLLHF	TGTGCCTTCGACAGGACCGGCTATAATTCACTCCTCCACTTT
TRBV20-1	-	TRBJ2-5	-	CSARVEGYETQYF	TGCAGTGCTAGAGTCGAAGGGTACGAGACCCAGTACTTC
TRBV6-4	-	TRBJ2-3	TRBD2	CVSSQSLSGGTDMQYF	TGTGTCAGCAGCCAATCCCTAAGCGGGGGGACAGATATGCAGTATTTT
TRBV20-1	-	TRBJ2-2	-	CSASRTGGLPGELFF	TGCAGTGCTAGTAGGACCGGGGGTTTGCCCGGGGAGCTGTTTTTT
TRBV12-3/TRBV12-4	-	TRBJ2-2	TRBD1	CASISGQGHTGELFF	TGTGCCAGCATCTCCGGACAGGGGCACACCGGGGAGCTCTTTTTT
TRBV6-4	few	TRBJ2-1	TRBD2	CASSPGTSESNEQFF	TGTGCCAGCAGCCCCGGGACTAGCGAATCCAACGAGCAGTTCTTC
TRBV29-1	-	TRBJ2-7	TRBD1	CSVEEGTGAGSYGQYF	TGCAGCGTTGAAGAGGGGACAGGGGCAGGCTCCTACGGGCAGTATTTC
TRBV28	many	TRBJ2-3	-	CASSTGGGSDTQYF	TGTGCCAGCAGTACGGGGGGCGGATCAGATACGCAGTATTTT
TRBV5-1	-	TRBJ2-3	-	CASSSDGVTDTQYF	TGCGCCAGCAGCTCGGATGGAGTCACAGATACGCAGTATTTT
TRBV28	-	TRBJ2-6	-	CASKQATRQTAGANVLTF	TGTGCCAGCAAACAAGCGACGCGTCAGACGGCTGGGGCCAACGTCCTGACTTTC
TRBV5-1	-	TRBJ2-1	TRBD2	CASSLGLAGIVEHFF	TGCGCCAGCAGCTTGGGTCTAGCGGGGATCGTAGAGCACTTCTTC
TRBV11-2	-	TRBJ1-1	TRBD1	CASGGDRAIANTEAFF	TGTGCCAGTGGAGGGGACAGGGCGATTGCCAACACTGAAGCTTTCTTT
TRBV29-1	-	TRBJ1-2	-	CRVQGSSCGYTF	TGCAGGGTTCAGGGCAGTAGCTGTGGCTACACCTTC
TRBV24-1	-	TRBJ2-2	-	CATSRSRETGELLF	TGTGCCACCAGTCGGTCCAGGGAAACCGGGGAGCTGCTTTTT
TRBV11-2	-	TRBJ2-1	-	CASRFGTAPIMDEQFF	TGTGCCAGCCGCTTCGGGACGGCACCCATAATGGATGAGCAGTTCTTC
TRBV6-6	-	TRBJ1-4	-	CVSCGRDSFCEKLFF	TGTGTCAGCTGTGGTAGGGATAGCTTTTGTGAAAAACTGTTTTTT
TRBV11-2	-	TRBJ2-2	-	CARSLQAWTEELLF	TGTGCCAGGAGCTTACAAGCCTGGACAGAGGAGCTGTTGTTT
TRBV28	many	TRBJ2-2	-	CASVSRGTKNTGELFF	TGTGCCAGCGTCTCCCGTGGGACGAAGAACACCGGGGAGCTGTTTTTT
TRBV11-3	-	TRBJ2-1	-	CASSPDHEVNNKQSF	TGTGCCAGCAGCCCCGACCATGAGGTCAACAATAAGCAGTCCTTC
TRBV10-2	many	TRBJ1-5	-	CASSEIQRNQPQHF	TGCGCCAGCAGTGAGATACAGCGCAATCAGCCCCAGCATTTT
TRBV7-9	-	TRBJ2-2	-	CASNLLGHTGDLFF	TGTGCCAGCAACTTATTAGGACATACCGGGGACCTGTTTTTT
TRBV5-1	few	TRBJ2-1	-	CASSLDGGGTYNEQFF	TGCGCCAGCAGCTTGGATGGCGGGGGCACTTACAATGAGCAGTTCTTC
TRBV28	-	TRBJ1-4	-	CASSEESNENLFF	TGTGCCAGCTCCGAGGAGTCTAATGAAAATCTGTTTTTT
TRBV10-3	few	TRBJ2-5	-	CAIGEEAVETQYF	TGTGCCATCGGAGAGGAGGCCGTGGAGACCCAGTACTTC